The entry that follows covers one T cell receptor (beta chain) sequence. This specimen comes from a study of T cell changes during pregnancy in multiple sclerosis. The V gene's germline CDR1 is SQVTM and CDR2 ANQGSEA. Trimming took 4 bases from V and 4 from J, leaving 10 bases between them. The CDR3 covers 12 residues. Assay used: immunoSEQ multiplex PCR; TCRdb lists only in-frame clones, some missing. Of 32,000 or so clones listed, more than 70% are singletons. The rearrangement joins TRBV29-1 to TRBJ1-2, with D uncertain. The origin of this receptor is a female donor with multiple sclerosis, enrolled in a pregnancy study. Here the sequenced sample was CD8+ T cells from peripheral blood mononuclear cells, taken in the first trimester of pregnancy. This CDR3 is CSVGGWSYGYTF. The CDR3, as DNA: TGCAGCGTTGGTGGCTGGAGCTATGGCTACACCTTC.